A selection of T cell receptor beta chains follows, all from one sample in a study of T cell changes during pregnancy in multiple sclerosis. Profiling relied on immunoSEQ multiplex PCR, and the TCRdb table lists in-frame clones only, not all of them. The sample shows about 49,000 clones, roughly 94% of them seen only once. The source was CD8+ T cells from peripheral blood mononuclear cells, collected before pregnancy. The receptors stem from a female donor with multiple sclerosis, enrolled in a pregnancy study. Each CDR3 is given with its conserved first and last residue.

J gene,V gene,CDR3 protein
TRBJ2-1,TRBV4-2,CASSQDNPRLAYNEQFF
TRBJ2-3,TRBV19,CASSVLAGGPSTDTQYF
TRBJ2-7,TRBV7-9,CASSFGTGGDEQYF
TRBJ2-1,TRBV7-8,CASSPPTSGRSNEQFF
TRBJ1-1,TRBV5-1,CASSWDSGTEAFF
TRBJ2-7,TRBV5-5,CASSLGSSYEQYF
TRBJ2-7,TRBV2,CASQTSGTNGYYEQYF
TRBJ2-7,TRBV7-9,CASSLGEKQGNSYEQYF
TRBJ1-2,TRBV19,CASRQQGLNYGYTF
TRBJ2-7,TRBV6-5,CASSYSPAGEGDEQYF
TRBJ1-1,TRBV10-2,CASSELGRGTEAFF
TRBJ1-5,TRBV6-4,CATTRGLENQPQHF
TRBJ1-1,TRBV9,CASSEGLGSTEAFF
TRBJ2-1,TRBV7-9,CASSLLQGSREQFF
TRBJ2-1,TRBV19,CASSVNRVNEQFF
TRBJ2-3,TRBV27,CASSLRPGVTDTQYF
TRBJ1-5,TRBV7-8,CASSLRVQPQHF
TRBJ2-3,TRBV30,CAWNTGSTDTQYF
TRBJ1-1,TRBV2,CASSEGRNTEAFF
TRBJ2-1,TRBV29-1,CSVDPRDKVEQFF
TRBJ2-7,TRBV7-2,CASSPTGGSSYEQYF
TRBJ2-1,TRBV7-2,CASSLNVRLLSDNEQFF
TRBJ2-7,TRBV5-1,CASSLTPEGSYEQYF
TRBJ2-1,TRBV19,CASSIATYNEQFF
TRBJ2-1,TRBV11-1,CASSLEGIPLYNEQFF
TRBJ1-5,TRBV6-5,CASSFGSGNQPQHF